The 29 T cell receptor beta chains below were found in one sample sequenced in a study of cytomegalovirus exposure and HLA in healthy donors. PCR involved 60 Vbeta and 13 Jbeta primers. Clones were read by immunoSEQ multiplex PCR, and TCRdb kept only the in-frame ones, dropping some. The sample records roughly 200,000 clones, around 73% being singletons. Input material: PBMCs. The receptors derive from a woman in her twenties or thirties in good health and CMV-seronegative.

The chain links TRBV6-5 to TRBJ2-7, with TRBD1 as a possible D gene (6 bases). V was clipped by 2 bases and J by 3 bases, with 14 bases between them. The CDR3 totals 15 residues. CDR1 MNHEY and CDR2 SVGAGI come from the germline V gene. CDR3 sequence: CASSYDRSRLYEQYF. CDR3 nucleotides: TGTGCCAGCAGTTACGACAGGTCTAGACTCTACGAGCAGTACTTC.

This clone was counted only a few times. This chain joins TRBV5-1 and TRBJ2-1; D call uncertain. V lost 2 bases, J lost 2 bases, and 8 bases lay in between. The length of the CDR3 is 14 residues. In germline, CDR1 is SGHRS, CDR2 YFSETQ. This CDR3 is CASSFPGTYNEQFF. The CDR3 DNA reads as TGCGCCAGCAGCTTCCCAGGTACCTACAATGAGCAGTTCTTC.

This clone was detected only a few times. The junction departs from germline at one end; a sequencing error may be responsible. The genes are TRBV7-9 and TRBJ1-2, with D maybe TRBD1 (5 bases). Germline V CDR1 and CDR2: SEHNR, FQNEAQ (reference sequence). The length of the CDR3 is 12 residues. For the CDR3, the DNA is TGTTCCAGCAGCGTCCGGGGGTTCGGCTACACCTTC. It is translated as CSSSVRGFGYTF.

The genes are TRBV19 and TRBJ1-1; tentative D call: TRBD1 (5 bases). The CDR3 totals 15 residues. V lost 3 bases and J lost 0, with 11 bases in between. The germline CDR1 and CDR2 sequences are LNHDA and SQIVND (reference sequence). CDR3 coding DNA: TGTGCCAGTAGTATCAGGGTTCCCATGAACACTGAAGCTTTCTTT. As protein: CASSIRVPMNTEAFF.

This chain uses TRBV27 with TRBJ2-7; D is perhaps TRBD2 (6 bases). Trimming took off 1 base at V and 6 bases at J, with 13 bases between the two ends. This CDR3 contains 14 residues. Germline CDR1 reads MNHEY; CDR2 reads SMNVEV (reference sequence). CDR3 in DNA: TGTGCCAGCAGTTTATACGGGGGAGGCCTCGAGCAGTACTTC. Translation: CASSLYGGGLEQYF.

The rearrangement joins TRBV7-2 to TRBJ2-3, with D maybe TRBD1 (6 bases). The CDR3 contains 16 residues. V was clipped by 2 bases and J by 2 bases, with 14 bases between them. Germline V gene lookup returns CDR1 SGHTA and CDR2 FQGNSA. The CDR3 is CASSLNRAILTDTQYF. As DNA, the CDR3 is TGTGCCAGCAGCTTAAACAGGGCAATACTCACAGATACGCAGTATTTT.

The chain combines TRBV6-1 with TRBJ1-4; D is perhaps TRBD1 (5 bases). Trimming removed 3 bases from V and 10 bases from J, with 15 bases in between. Germline CDR1 is MNHNS and CDR2 is SASEGT. The CDR3 consists of 14 residues. Here the CDR3 DNA reads TGTGCCAGCAGTGAGGTGGGGGGTCTAGGAAAACTGTTTTTT. As protein: CASSEVGGLGKLFF.

This chain uses TRBV27 with TRBJ2-2; no clear D gene. CDR1 MNHEY and CDR2 SMNVEV come from the germline V gene (reference sequence). The CDR3 consists of 13 residues. V was shortened by 5 bases and J by 2 bases, with 6 bases between the two germline ends. The CDR3 loop reads CASSRTNTGELFF. The CDR3 DNA follows: TGTGCCAGCAGTAGAACAAACACCGGGGAGCTGTTTTTT.

The chain joins TRBV30 to TRBJ2-7; TRBD2 aligns across 8 bases. The V gene end was trimmed by 3 bases and the J gene end by 7 bases; junction bases not matched to a gene: 8. CDR3 length: 13 residues. The germline CDR1 and CDR2 sequences are GTSNPN and SVGIG (reference sequence). The CDR3 protein is CAWRTGLAGEQYF. Here the CDR3 DNA reads TGTGCCTGGAGGACCGGACTAGCTGGAGAGCAGTACTTC.

The CDR3 region is CASSQLGAKRETQYF. In nucleotides, the CDR3 is TGCGCCAGCAGCCAACTAGGGGCGAAGCGAGAGACCCAGTACTTC. The genes are TRBV4-1 and TRBJ2-5; a weak D match, TRBD1 (5 bases). The V and J ends lost 2 bases and 4 bases respectively, with 14 bases between them. CDR1 MGHRA and CDR2 YSYEKL come from the germline V gene. The CDR3 totals 15 residues.

This sequence joins TRBV27 and TRBJ2-1, with TRBD2 matching over 14 bases. There are 18 residues in the CDR3. The V gene's germline CDR1 is MNHEY and CDR2 SMNVEV (reference sequence). V dropped 4 bases and J dropped 9; count of bases not matched to a gene: 14. Written as DNA, the CDR3 is TGTGCCAGCAGTTCTTCACTACCCGGACTAGCGGGAGGAAGTGAGCAGTTCTTC. Its protein is CASSSSLPGLAGGSEQFF.

This rearrangement joins TRBV4-1 to TRBJ1-2; D perhaps matches TRBD1 (5 bases). This CDR3 has 16 amino acids. V was clipped by 4 bases and J by 0 bases, with 15 bases between them. Germline V lookup: CDR1 MGHRA, CDR2 YSYEKL. The CDR3 is CASSPVVWGANYGYTF. In nucleotides, the CDR3 is TGCGCCAGCAGCCCCGTCGTGTGGGGGGCTAACTATGGCTACACCTTC.

The gene calls are TRBV9 and TRBJ2-3, with a weak D call TRBD1 (5 bases). The CDR3 runs to 16 residues. CDR1 is SGDLS, CDR2 YYNGEE, per germline. Trimming cost V 0 bases and J 0 bases, with 11 bases left between them. In DNA, the CDR3 is TGTGCCAGCAGCGTAGAGGCAGGGTGGAGCACAGATACGCAGTATTTT. Translating it yields CASSVEAGWSTDTQYF.

The chain recombines TRBV5-1 with TRBJ2-1; tentative D call: TRBD2 (5 bases). Trimming shortened V by 0 bases and J by 8 bases, and 12 bases separated the two germline ends. Per the germline V gene, CDR1 is SGHRS and CDR2 is YFSETQ. The CDR3 contains 14 residues. The CDR3 protein is CASSLVGGSDEQFF. The CDR3 coding sequence is TGCGCCAGCAGCTTGGTAGGCGGGTCCGATGAGCAGTTCTTC.

The genes are TRBV9 and TRBJ1-1; D unclear. The CDR3 runs to 14 residues. Trimming left V 4 bases short and J 4 bases short, with 14 bases between. Germline CDR1 and CDR2: SGDLS and YYNGEE. The CDR3 sequence: CASSSFIAGTEAFF. The CDR3, as DNA: TGTGCCAGCAGCTCCTTTATAGCTGGCACTGAAGCTTTCTTT.

This chain connects TRBV18 to TRBJ2-2; 7 bases are a match to TRBD1. The J segment lost 6 bases and the V segment lost 5 bases, leaving 9 bases of the junction unmatched. The germline V gene has CDR1 KGHSH and CDR2 LQKENI. The length of the CDR3 is 15 residues. This CDR3 reads CASSSGTVKAGELFF. CDR3 nucleotide sequence: TGTGCCAGCTCATCTGGGACAGTTAAGGCCGGGGAGCTGTTTTTT.

V and J are TRBV2 and TRBJ1-6; D may be TRBD1 (5 bases). This CDR3 has 15 residues. Trimming took 5 bases from V and 7 from J, leaving 15 bases between them. Germline loops: CDR1 SNHLY, CDR2 FYNNEI. The CDR3 loop is CASSFSGTENSPLHF. For the CDR3, the DNA is TGTGCCAGCAGTTTTTCCGGGACTGAGAATTCACCCCTCCACTTT.

This chain connects TRBV6-1 to TRBJ2-7; the D gene is possibly TRBD1 (6 bases). CDR1 and CDR2 from the germline V gene are MNHNS and SASEGT. Between the trimmed V and J ends, which lost 2 bases and 0 bases, there was a span of 11 bases. CDR3 length: 15 amino acids. Here the CDR3 DNA reads TGTGCCAGCAGTGAATGGGACATCCCCTCCTACGAGCAGTACTTC. Translated: CASSEWDIPSYEQYF.

The V call is TRBV28, the J call TRBJ1-2; D unresolved. V lost 7 bases to trimming and J lost 1 base, with 16 bases between them. This CDR3 has 15 residues. Per germline, CDR1 MDHEN and CDR2 SYDVKM. CDR3 nucleotides: TGTGCCAGCATCGATGGCTCCAACCTTAACTATGGCTACACCTTC. It translates to CASIDGSNLNYGYTF.

The chain couples TRBV7-3 to TRBJ2-3, with 11 bases fitting TRBD2. V lost 5 bases, J lost 3 bases, and 4 bases stayed unmatched. This CDR3 has 15 residues. Per the germline V gene, CDR1 is SGHTA and CDR2 is FQGTGA. The CDR3 spells CASSRRLAGTDTQYF. The CDR3 DNA is TGTGCCAGCAGCAGAAGACTAGCGGGGACAGATACGCAGTATTTT.

By frequency in the sample, this clone is medium-sized. The gene calls are TRBV5-4 and TRBJ2-2; unclear D gene. V gave up 3 bases and J gave up 6 bases, with 3 bases separating them. The CDR3 is 11 amino acids. Germline values: CDR1 SGHNT, CDR2 YYREEE (reference sequence). In DNA, the CDR3 is TGTGCCAGCAGCTCTCCCGGGGAGCTGTTTTTT. It translates to CASSSPGELFF.

This clone was observed a handful of times. The J gene is TRBJ2-5, the V gene TRBV2; 10 positions match TRBD1. The CDR3 spans 15 residues. Germline-derived CDR1 and CDR2 are SNHLY and FYNNEI. Trimming cost V 7 bases and J 2 bases; bases outside gene matches: 7. The chain's CDR3 is CASTRTGGYQETQYF. DNA of the CDR3: TGTGCCAGCACAAGGACAGGGGGTTATCAAGAGACCCAGTACTTC.

This chain links TRBV19 with TRBJ2-7; D is uncertain. The germline CDR1 and CDR2 sequences are LNHDA and SQIVND (reference sequence). The V end lost 1 base, the J end lost 0 bases, and 13 bases lay between the germline ends. The CDR3 is made up of 16 amino acids. The CDR3 here is CASSIAAAYSSYEQYF. In DNA form, the CDR3 reads TGTGCCAGTAGTATAGCTGCGGCCTATAGCTCCTACGAGCAGTACTTC. The full variable domain, its missing parts supplied by reference TRBV19 and TRBJ2-7, is DGGITQSPKYLFRKEGQNVTLSCEQNLNHDAMYWYRQDPGQGLRLIYYSQIVNDFQKGDIAEGYSVSREKKESFPLTVTSAQKNPTAFYLCASSIAAAYSSYEQYFGPGTRLTVT.

The J gene is TRBJ1-2, the V gene TRBV7-9, with D maybe TRBD1 (6 bases). CDR3 length: 13 amino acids. Trimming pared 6 bases from V and 0 bases from J, leaving 8 bases between. Germline V gene sequence: CDR1 SEHNR, CDR2 FQNEAQ (reference sequence). The DNA of the CDR3 is TGTGCCAGCAGACAGGGAGCTAACTATGGCTACACCTTC. This encodes CASRQGANYGYTF.

This clone was counted once. The chain uses TRBV27 and TRBJ2-7; tentatively, D is TRBD2 (6 bases). This CDR3 is 13 amino acids long. Per the germline V gene, CDR1 is MNHEY and CDR2 is SMNVEV (reference sequence). V was cut by 2 bases and J by 4 bases, with 9 bases left in between. The CDR3 nucleotides are TGTGCCAGCAGTTTAAACGGGGGTTACGAGCAGTACTTC. Protein: CASSLNGGYEQYF.

The rearrangement uses TRBV7-9 and TRBJ1-3; D unclear. The length of the CDR3 is 15 residues. CDR1 SEHNR and CDR2 FQNEAQ come from the germline V gene (reference sequence). Trimming left V 2 bases short and J 8 bases short, with 16 bases between. In DNA, the CDR3 is TGTGCCAGCAGCTTACAGGCCACACTTTTGGACACCATATATTTT. Protein product: CASSLQATLLDTIYF.

V is TRBV10-3 and J is TRBJ1-1, with 8 positions matching TRBD1. J was trimmed by 5 bases and V by 6 bases; bases with no gene match: 5. The CDR3 length is 13 residues. Germline V CDR1 and CDR2: ENHRY, SYGVKD. The CDR3 DNA follows: TGTGCCATCAGCAACGGACAGGGAACTGAAGCTTTCTTT. As protein: CAISNGQGTEAFF.

The V gene is TRBV27, the J gene TRBJ1-5; 8 nucleotides line up with TRBD1. J was trimmed by 10 bases and V by 5 bases; bases with no gene match: 16. From germline, CDR1 is MNHEY and CDR2 SMNVEV (reference sequence). The CDR3 is 16 residues long. In DNA form, the CDR3 reads TGTGCCAGCAGTCCTGGACAGGGCTGGGGCGAGGGCCCCCAGCATTTT. Its translation: CASSPGQGWGEGPQHF.

The CDR3 is CASSPRTRNTEAFF. The CDR3 nucleotides read TGTGCCAGCAGTCCGAGGACAAGGAACACTGAAGCTTTCTTT. The chain has TRBV6-1 and TRBJ1-1, with D tentatively TRBD1 (5 bases). This CDR3 has 14 residues. V lost 5 bases, J lost 1 base, and 11 bases lay in between. Germline V lookup: CDR1 MNHNS, CDR2 SASEGT.